This is a list of T cell receptor beta chains from one sample in a study of identical twins. TCRdb reanalysed the 5' RACE reads using MiXCR and keeps one entry per CDR3 protein. The sample consists of 1.5 million to 2 million distinct CDR3 sequences, under 35% of them appearing once. The source material was cord blood. The receptors were gathered from a newborn girl in good health. Both conserved end residues are part of each CDR3.

TRBV5-1,TRBJ2-7,CASSFSGRAESEQYF
TRBV10-1,TRBJ1-1,CASSSHLEAFF
TRBV5-1,TRBJ2-7,CASSLLASGFDSYEQYF
TRBV14,TRBJ1-4,CASSQRLGPNEKLFF
TRBV20-1,TRBJ2-5,CSQWGPIGREQYF
TRBV10-3,TRBJ2-7,CAISAGGLEQYF
TRBV20-1,TRBJ1-2,CSARVGGGRGYTF
TRBV6-5,TRBJ1-5,CASSPSRDRVPRNQPQHF
TRBV12-3/TRBV12-4,TRBJ1-2,CASRQTGSIDGYTF
TRBV27,TRBJ2-7,CASSDPGLVYEQYF
TRBV5-1,TRBJ2-1,CASSLGLTNNEQFF
TRBV20-1,TRBJ2-3,CSATLAGRPDTQYF
TRBV21-1,TRBJ2-3,CASSKAPKSGRLAGRTDTQYF
TRBV10-2,TRBJ2-5,CASLLRIGETQYF
TRBV29-1,TRBJ2-5,CSVAKDGGETQYF
TRBV20-1,TRBJ1-5,CSAPGTGASDSNQPQHF
TRBV12-3/TRBV12-4,TRBJ2-7,CASSSPGTGFYEQYF
TRBV20-1,TRBJ1-6,CSARDGAGGSYNSPLHF
TRBV25-1,TRBJ1-1,CASEENTEAFF
TRBV27,TRBJ1-6,CASRQNGASYNSPLHF